This TCR beta chain was retrieved from a study of blood T cell repertoires in COVID-19. Study at large: Acute and convalescent COVID-19 samples came from the United States, Italy and Spain.

Germline trimming cut 4 bases from V and 2 bases from J; bases unmatched to any gene: 8. This CDR3 region has 15 residues. The germline V gene encodes CDR1 SGHRS and CDR2 YFSETQ. TCRdb's copy holds only in-frame clones and misses some; the assay was immunoSEQ multiplex PCR. The data hold about 100,000 clones, with approximately 91% observed a single time. This receptor was obtained from a man in his fifties with acute or convalescent COVID-19. The chain joins TRBV5-1 to TRBJ2-7, with TRBD1 matching over 8 bases. Specimen: peripheral blood. CDR3 sequence reads: CASSTRTGHPYEQYF. The CDR3, as DNA: TGCGCCAGCAGCACCCGGACAGGGCACCCCTACGAGCAGTACTTC. Looking up the rest from reference TRBV5-1 and TRBJ2-7 gives the full variable domain: KAGVTQTPRYLIKTRGQQVTLSCSPISGHRSVSWYQQTPGQGLQFLFEYFSETQRNKGNFPGRFSGRQFSNSRSEMNVSTLELGDSALYLCASSTRTGHPYEQYFGPGTRLTVT.